This TCR beta chain was recorded in a study of cytomegalovirus exposure and HLA in healthy donors. The CDR3 has 15 amino acids. Looked up from germline, CDR1 is SGHRS and CDR2 is YFSETQ. J lost 5 bases, V lost 3 bases, and 9 bases had no gene match. PCR was performed using 60 Vbeta and 13 Jbeta primers. Sequencing was performed with immunoSEQ multiplex PCR; in TCRdb, only in-frame clones are kept and a portion is missing. The sample lists fewer than 120,000 clones; about 80% were seen once. The receptor was isolated from a woman aged 55-69 years in good health and CMV-seropositive. The sample taken for sequencing was PBMCs. The V and J genes are TRBV5-1 and TRBJ2-7, with 9 bases matching TRBD1. DNA for the CDR3: TGCGCCAGCAGCTACCCGGGACAGGGTATCCACGAGCAGTACTTC. Translation gives CASSYPGQGIHEQYF.